The T cell receptor (beta chain) described here comes from a study of blood T cell repertoires in COVID-19. As for the study in general: Acute and convalescent COVID-19 specimens originated in the United States, Italy and Spain. The analysed material was cDNA or gDNA that came from T cells, B-cell-depleted T cells, or PBMCs.

Original processing methods: Nucleated cell counts were estimated from reference gene primer amplification. Clones were sequenced by immunoSEQ multiplex PCR, and TCRdb holds only the in-frame ones, with some missing. V, J and clone size reflect that table, while D and trimming were determined from the DNA. The table lists some 69,000 clones, roughly 82% of them singletons. J was trimmed by 3 bases and V by 7 bases; bases with no gene match: 9. Germline lookup yields CDR1 LNHDA and CDR2 SQIVND (reference sequence). CDR3 size: 15 residues. This sequence was found in a woman aged 60-75 years with acute or convalescent COVID-19. The V gene is TRBV19, the J gene TRBJ1-3; 7 bases align to TRBD1. Input material: peripheral blood. The CDR3 bases are TGTGCCAGTAACCCCTCGACAGGGTTTGGAAACACCATATATTTT. Translated: CASNPSTGFGNTIYF.